This T cell receptor (beta chain) came from a study of cytomegalovirus exposure and HLA in healthy donors. Across the whole study: As released early, the data held about 85 million unique TCRs from HLA-typed donors. In terms of ancestry, the Caucasian-associated cluster contained 75% to 85% of the 398 genotyped donors.

General observations from the study: Later on, an analysis found that several of the most significant clusters appeared to be linked to common viral pathogens, which included parvovirus B19. By HLA locus, TCR association rates varied in a later analysis, with DRB1 showing the most and HLA-C the fewest.

Primers for the PCR totalled 60 Vbeta and 13 Jbeta. This table comes from immunoSEQ multiplex PCR, and its TCRdb copy is limited to in-frame clones, with some not included. Here the sample spans 95,000 to 100,000 clones, approximately 71% being singletons. The length of the CDR3 is 15 residues. Looked up from germline, CDR1 is SGHAT and CDR2 is FQNNGV. Trimming cost V 2 bases and J 3 bases, with 8 bases left between them. As concerns this clone: Its specificity is unknown.

What was sequenced was PBMCs. The clonotype originates from a female donor in good health and CMV-seronegative. The chain links TRBV11-2 to TRBJ1-6, with unresolved D. The CDR3 loop is CASSLPGVYNSPLHF. In DNA, the CDR3 is TGTGCCAGCAGCTTACCGGGAGTCTATAATTCACCCCTCCACTTT.